This T cell receptor (beta chain) emerged from a study of shared clonotypes between healthy human individuals. Study-level information: Used for every donor were three CD4 naive, three CD4 memory, two CD8 naive and one CD8 memory plate. Study-wide findings and caveats: Genetic and exposure-history diversity was limited by the small donor number. Blood was the sole source, and tissue repertoires probably differ. Non-shared clonotypes displayed generation probabilities falling below those of clonotypes present in all four donors.

Produced via immunoSEQ multiplex PCR; TCRdb's table is partial and in-frame only. The table lists a few million clones, 90% to 95% of them singletons. Details on this clone: No antigen is known for it.

The CDR3 totals 14 residues. Trimming left V 6 bases short and J 4 bases short, with 15 bases between. CDR1 is LNHDA, CDR2 SQIVND, per germline (reference sequence). The chain recombines TRBV19 with TRBJ1-2, with no clear D. Sample: naive CD4+ T cells sorted from blood. Sample subset: CD45RA+ positively selected. The receptor was derived from a man aged 18-30 years in good health. CDR3 DNA sequence: TGTGCCAGTAGAGATCCCGGGCTGACCTATGGCTACACCTTC. It codes for CASRDPGLTYGYTF.